Listed here are 10 T cell receptor beta chains from one sample, sequenced in a study of blood T cells in healthy people across ages. Using a J-beta primer mix together with a sample-barcoded 5' primer, a second PCR was run for roughly 7 to 12 cycles. MiXCR, applied by TCRdb to the 5' RACE reads, yields one record per CDR3 protein. This table holds roughly 1.4 million distinct CDR3 sequences, around 59% found once. Specimen: blood. Receptors were obtained from a man between 18 and 35 years old in good health.

This clonotype occurred a few times. The J gene is TRBJ1-2, the V gene TRBV5-1, with D perhaps matching TRBD1 (5 bases). V was trimmed by 0 bases and J by 7 bases, leaving 19 bases between them. The CDR3 covers 16 residues. Per the germline V gene, CDR1 is SGHRS and CDR2 is YFSETQ. DNA of the CDR3: TGCGCCAGCAGCTTGGATGGGGGATACGGCGGGTCTGGCTACACCTTC. Translation: CASSLDGGYGGSGYTF.

A few counts support this clonotype. The chain employs TRBV6-1 and TRBJ2-3; the D is unclear. V was clipped by 4 bases and J by 0 bases, with 8 bases between them. The CDR3 length is 14 residues. The germline CDR1 and CDR2 sequences are MNHNS and SASEGT. The CDR3 nucleotides are TGTGCCAGCAGTGTGCAACCTAGCACAGATACGCAGTATTTT. This gives the protein CASSVQPSTDTQYF.

The rearrangement uses TRBV6-2 or TRBV6-3 and TRBJ2-7; D possibly corresponds to TRBD2 (5 bases). The J call may be in error: the DNA end matches TRBJ2-4 better. Germline CDR1 and CDR2: MNHEY and SVGEGT. The CDR3 has 16 amino acids. The CDR3 DNA sequence: TGTGCCAGCAGTTCGGCGGGTGACAAAATTAAAAACATTCAGTACTTC. This encodes CASSSAGDKIKNIQYF.

The chain couples TRBV28 to TRBJ2-7; 12 positions agree with TRBD1. The CDR3 runs 15 residues. Germline V gives CDR1 MDHEN, CDR2 SYDVKM. The V gene end was trimmed by 5 bases and the J gene end by 6 bases; junction bases not matched to a gene: 8. The CDR3, as DNA: TGTGCCAGCAGTCCCCGGGACAGGGGGCATAGCGAGCAGTACTTC. Translation: CASSPRDRGHSEQYF. The variable domain in full, completed from reference TRBV28 and TRBJ2-7, reads DVKVTQSSRYLVKRTGEKVFLECVQDMDHENMFWYRQDPGLGLRLIYFSYDVKMKEKGDIPEGYSVSREKKERFSLILESASTNQTSMYLCASSPRDRGHSEQYFGPGTRLTVT.

This clonotype was observed a few times. The genes are TRBV29-1 and TRBJ2-2; TRBD2 agrees at 13 bases. J lost 5 bases, V lost 4 bases, and 10 bases had no gene match. The CDR3 is 17 residues long. In germline, CDR1 is SQVTM, CDR2 ANQGSEA. The CDR3 region has the DNA TGCAGCGTTGGAACTAGCGGGGGGGCCTTTGGGACCGGGGAGCTGTTTTTT. It translates to CSVGTSGGAFGTGELFF.

This clonotype was seen only a few times. The chain employs TRBV20-1 and TRBJ2-4, with TRBD2 matching over 10 bases. The assigned J gene may be wrong: the sequence end matches TRBJ2-7 better. The length of the CDR3 is 15 residues. The germline CDR1 and CDR2 sequences are DFQATT and SNEGSKA (reference sequence). The CDR3, as DNA: TGCAGTGCTAGGGGTCGCCTAGCGGGAGTCTACGAGCAGTACTTC. Residues: CSARGRLAGVYEQYF.

This clonotype was seen only a few times. The V and J genes are TRBV4-2 and TRBJ2-1, with 9 positions matching TRBD1. Unmatched junction bases numbered 13, after V lost 0 bases and J lost 4 bases. Germline V gene data show CDR1 as LGHNA and CDR2 as YNFKEQ. This CDR3 spans 19 amino acids. The CDR3 reads CASSQEAQGARMAYNEQFF. The DNA of the CDR3 is TGTGCCAGCAGCCAAGAAGCACAGGGGGCGCGAATGGCTTACAATGAGCAGTTCTTC.

The J gene is TRBJ2-5, the V gene TRBV12-3 or TRBV12-4, with TRBD2 as a possible D gene (5 bases). The length of the CDR3 is 14 residues. The V gene lost 5 bases and the J gene lost 3 bases, with 13 bases spanning the gap. CDR3: CASSPRAREETQYF. CDR3 bases: TGTGCCAGCAGTCCCCGGGCGAGGGAAGAGACCCAGTACTTC.

The chain couples TRBV20-1 to TRBJ2-3; 11 bases align to TRBD2. The V segment lost 1 base and the J segment 4 bases; nucleotides outside the gene matches: 4. Germline lookup yields CDR1 DFQATT and CDR2 SNEGSKA (reference sequence). The CDR3 runs to 15 residues. CDR3 sequence: CSARGGLAVPDTQYF. The CDR3 coding sequence is TGCAGTGCTAGAGGGGGACTAGCGGTTCCAGATACGCAGTATTTT.

The V and J genes are TRBV29-1 and TRBJ2-1, with D hard to call. The V gene lost 5 bases and the J gene lost 3 bases, with 8 bases spanning the gap. Germline V gives CDR1 SQVTM, CDR2 ANQGSEA. There are 12 residues in the CDR3. CDR3 DNA sequence: TGCAGCGTTCAATCCAGCTACAATGAGCAGTTCTTC. Translated, it gives CSVQSSYNEQFF.